The 3 T cell receptor beta chains below all came from one sample that was sequenced in a study of T-cell reconstitution after alpha-beta-depleted transplantation in children. Unique molecular identifiers were incorporated when the TCRbeta library was constructed. TCRdb recomputed calls from the PCR reads with MiXCR, one row per CDR3 protein. The sample lists some 490,000 distinct CDR3 sequences; about 12% were seen once. Sequencing was performed on PBMCs from the stem cell graft donor, taken from the stem cell graft. Receptor source: a human donor who donated a stem cell graft to a child with combined immunodeficiency.

The V gene is TRBV3-1, the J gene TRBJ2-5, with TRBD1 matching 7 bases. Germline CDR1 reads LGHDT; CDR2 reads YNNKEL (reference sequence). With V trimmed by 3 bases and J by 0 bases, 1 base remained unmatched. The length of the CDR3 is 14 residues. The CDR3, as DNA: TGTGCCAGCAGCCACGGGACAGACCAAGAGACCCAGTACTTC. It specifies CASSHGTDQETQYF.

This chain connects TRBV3-1 to TRBJ2-3, with D unresolved. The germline CDR1 and CDR2 sequences are LGHDT and YNNKEL (reference sequence). V dropped 1 base and J dropped 2 bases, with 7 bases sitting between them. CDR3 size: 14 residues. In DNA, the CDR3 is TGTGCCAGCAGCCAAGGACCCCCCACAGATACGCAGTATTTT. Its protein product is CASSQGPPTDTQYF.

This clonotype was observed many times. The chain employs TRBV5-1 and TRBJ2-2, with D possibly matching TRBD1 (6 bases). The CDR3 runs 16 residues. The germline V gene encodes CDR1 SGHRS and CDR2 YFSETQ. The V end was cut by 0 bases, the J end by 0 bases, with 9 bases between. This chain's CDR3 is CASSLARQANTGELFF. As DNA, the CDR3 is TGCGCCAGCAGCTTGGCTAGACAGGCGAACACCGGGGAGCTGTTTTTT.